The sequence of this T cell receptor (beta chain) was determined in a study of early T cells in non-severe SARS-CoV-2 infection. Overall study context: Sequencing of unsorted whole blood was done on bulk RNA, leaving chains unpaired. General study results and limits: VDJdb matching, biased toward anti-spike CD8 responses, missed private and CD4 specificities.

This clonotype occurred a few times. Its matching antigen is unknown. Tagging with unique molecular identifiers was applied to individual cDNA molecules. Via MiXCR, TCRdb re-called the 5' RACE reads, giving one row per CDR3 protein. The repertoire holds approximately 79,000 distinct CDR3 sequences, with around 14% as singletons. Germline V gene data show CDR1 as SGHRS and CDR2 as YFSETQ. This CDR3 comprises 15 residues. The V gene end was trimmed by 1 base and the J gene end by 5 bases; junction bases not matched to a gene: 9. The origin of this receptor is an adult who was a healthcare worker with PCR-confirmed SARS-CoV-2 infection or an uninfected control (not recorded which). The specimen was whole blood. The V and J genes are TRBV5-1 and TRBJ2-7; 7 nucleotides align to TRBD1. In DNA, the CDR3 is TGCGCCAGCAGCTTGACCCGACAGGGTGGGGACGAGCAGTACTTC. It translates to CASSLTRQGGDEQYF.